One and the same sample provided the 27 T cell receptor beta chains below, sequenced in a study of blood T cell repertoires in COVID-19. Some clones are missing from TCRdb's copy, which holds only in-frame ones; the method was immunoSEQ multiplex PCR. The table has roughly 200,000 clones, around 84% seen once. Sequenced sample: peripheral blood. Receptors were obtained from a woman of 80 years or more with acute or convalescent COVID-19.

The chain uses TRBV19 and TRBJ1-1; D unresolved. Trimming left V 6 bases short and J 1 base short, with 9 bases between. Germline assignment: CDR1 LNHDA and CDR2 SQIVND (reference sequence). This CDR3 contains 13 residues. The CDR3 DNA reads as TGTGCCAGTAGGTGGGAGAGGAACACTGAAGCTTTCTTT. This codes for CASRWERNTEAFF.

The chain employs TRBV6-5 and TRBJ2-1; 11 bases fit TRBD2. The CDR3 length is 14 residues. V gave up 7 bases and J gave up 4 bases; unmatched junction bases: 3. Germline V gene data show CDR1 as MNHEY and CDR2 as SVGAGI. CDR3 protein: CASTGTSGYNEQFF. In DNA, the CDR3 is TGTGCCAGCACCGGGACTAGCGGATACAATGAGCAGTTCTTC.

This chain connects TRBV28 to TRBJ1-1; D unresolved. V lost 2 bases, J lost 1 base, and 5 bases lay in between. From germline, CDR1 is MDHEN and CDR2 SYDVKM. The length of the CDR3 is 13 residues. The CDR3, as DNA: TGTGCCAGCAGTTTAGACAAGAACACTGAAGCTTTCTTT. This codes for CASSLDKNTEAFF.

The chain is built from TRBV9 and TRBJ2-7, with 9 bases fitting TRBD2. CDR1 and CDR2 from the germline V gene are SGDLS and YYNGEE. This CDR3 contains 16 residues. J lost 4 bases, V lost 3 bases, and 11 bases had no gene match. CDR3 nucleotides: TGTGCCAGCAGCGGCCTGACTAGCGGAACCAATTACGAGCAGTACTTC. It specifies CASSGLTSGTNYEQYF.

The chain uses TRBV4-1 and TRBJ2-1; TRBD2 matches at 11 bases. Trimming took 5 bases from V and 5 from J; bases not matched to a gene: 5. The length of the CDR3 is 15 residues. Germline loops: CDR1 MGHRA, CDR2 YSYEKL. Written as DNA, the CDR3 is TGCGCCAGCAGCGAGGGACTAGCGGACGACAATGAGCAGTTCTTC. Encoded protein: CASSEGLADDNEQFF.

The rearrangement links TRBV4-2 to TRBJ1-2; D is possibly TRBD1 (5 bases). V was pared by 3 bases and J by 5 bases, with 13 bases between. CDR1 and CDR2 (germline): LGHNA, YNFKEQ. This CDR3 contains 14 residues. The CDR3 protein is CASSQAGQIYGYTF. The CDR3 coding sequence is TGTGCCAGCAGCCAGGCAGGACAAATTTATGGCTACACCTTC.

The chain carries TRBV3-1 (or the pseudogene TRBV3-2) and TRBJ1-3; the D gene is possibly TRBD1 (5 bases). CDR1 LGHDT and CDR2 YNNKEL come from the germline V gene (reference sequence). V was cut by 5 bases and J by 1 base, with 15 bases left in between. The CDR3 runs to 16 residues. The CDR3 reads CASSARQLLSGNTIYF. CDR3 coding DNA: TGTGCCAGCAGCGCTCGACAGCTACTTTCTGGAAACACCATATATTTT.

The V and J genes are TRBV19 and TRBJ1-5; possible D gene TRBD1, 5 bases. Germline CDR1 is LNHDA and CDR2 is SQIVND (reference sequence). The CDR3 spans 14 residues. Trimming shortened V by 3 bases and J by 11 bases, and 17 bases separated the two germline ends. The CDR3 sequence: CASSMTGGFGTQHF. As DNA, the CDR3 is TGTGCCAGTAGTATGACGGGGGGGTTCGGGACCCAGCATTTT.

V usage is TRBV2 and J usage is TRBJ1-1, with D perhaps matching TRBD1 (6 bases). Germline CDR1 is SNHLY and CDR2 is FYNNEI. The germline V and J ends were trimmed by 7 bases and 5 bases, with 17 bases remaining between them. The CDR3 runs 14 residues. The CDR3 nucleotides read TGTGCCAGCATGGGGCAGGGGCCTTGGACTGAAGCTTTCTTT. This encodes CASMGQGPWTEAFF.

The chain employs TRBV3-1 (or the pseudogene TRBV3-2) and TRBJ2-1, with 7 bases identical to TRBD2. J lost 8 bases, V lost 3 bases, and 1 base had no gene match. Germline CDR1 reads LGHDT; CDR2 reads YNNKEL (reference sequence). This CDR3 has 12 residues. The CDR3 spells CASSHAGDEQFF. The CDR3 nucleotides read TGTGCCAGCAGCCATGCGGGAGATGAGCAGTTCTTC.

J is TRBJ2-3 and V is TRBV9, with TRBD2 matching 10 bases. The CDR3 consists of 15 residues. The V and J ends lost 2 bases and 2 bases, in that order; junction bases with no gene match: 2. Germline loops: CDR1 SGDLS, CDR2 YYNGEE. As DNA, the CDR3 is TGTGCCAGCAGCGTTAGCGGGAGGCCCACAGATACGCAGTATTTT. The encoded protein is CASSVSGRPTDTQYF.

The chain carries TRBV7-8 and TRBJ2-6; 7 bases are shared with TRBD2. Trimming cost V 5 bases and J 2 bases; bases outside gene matches: 6. In germline, CDR1 is SGHVS, CDR2 FQNEAQ. The CDR3 length is 16 residues. As DNA, the CDR3 is TGTGCCAGCAGCCCTTTAAGCGGGGCTGGGGCCAACGTCCTGACTTTC. Protein product: CASSPLSGAGANVLTF.

The rearrangement joins TRBV10-3 to TRBJ2-1; 9 bases align to TRBD1. This CDR3 has 15 amino acids. From germline, CDR1 is ENHRY and CDR2 SYGVKD. The J segment lost 8 bases and the V segment lost 3 bases, leaving 8 bases of the junction unmatched. The CDR3 DNA sequence: TGTGCCATCAGTGACCCGGGACAGGGTGGAGATGAGCAGTTCTTC. Translated: CAISDPGQGGDEQFF.

V gene TRBV5-1 combines with J gene TRBJ2-1; TRBD1 aligns across 7 bases. Germline CDR1 is SGHRS and CDR2 is YFSETQ. Germline trimming cut 0 bases from V and 1 base from J; bases unmatched to any gene: 4. The CDR3 is 16 residues long. CDR3 DNA sequence: TGCGCCAGCAGCTTGGCCGGGACAGTTTCCTACAATGAGCAGTTCTTC. Encoded protein: CASSLAGTVSYNEQFF. Filled out from reference TRBV5-1 and TRBJ2-1, the complete variable domain reads KAGVTQTPRYLIKTRGQQVTLSCSPISGHRSVSWYQQTPGQGLQFLFEYFSETQRNKGNFPGRFSGRQFSNSRSEMNVSTLELGDSALYLCASSLAGTVSYNEQFFGPGTRLTVL.

J is TRBJ2-7 and V is TRBV5-4; TRBD1 agrees at 9 bases. V shed 5 bases, J shed 7 bases, and the junction held 10 bases outside the gene matches. Germline CDR1 reads SGHNT; CDR2 reads YYREEE (reference sequence). The CDR3 contains 14 residues. The CDR3 protein is CASSSGQGRREQYF. The CDR3 region has the DNA TGTGCCAGCAGTTCCGGACAGGGGCGGCGAGAGCAGTACTTC.

The chain uses TRBV7-2 and TRBJ1-3; 8 positions match TRBD1. Germline CDR1 is SGHTA and CDR2 is FQGNSA. With 1 base clipped from V and 4 bases from J, the junction kept 6 bases outside the gene matches. This CDR3 has 16 amino acids. This CDR3 is CASSLGTGILGNTIYF. CDR3 DNA sequence: TGTGCCAGCAGCTTAGGGACAGGGATACTAGGAAACACCATATATTTT. The full variable domain, in which reference TRBV7-2 and TRBJ1-3 provide the parts outside the CDR3, is GAGVSQSPSNKVTEKGKDVELRCDPISGHTALYWYRQSLGQGLEFLIYFQGNSAPDKSGLPSDRFSAERTGGSVSTLTIQRTQQEDSAVYLCASSLGTGILGNTIYFGEGSWLTVV.

This clone has only one observation. This chain connects TRBV2 to TRBJ2-2, with TRBD1 matching 9 bases. Trimming took 7 bases from V and 7 from J; bases not matched to a gene: 7. There are 14 residues in the CDR3. Looked up from germline, CDR1 is SNHLY and CDR2 is FYNNEI. CDR3 nucleotides: TGTGCCAGCAAGTGGGACAGGGACGTCGGGGAGCTGTTTTTT. Its protein product is CASKWDRDVGELFF. The complete variable domain, with remaining parts taken from reference TRBV2 and TRBJ2-2, reads EPEVTQTPSHQVTQMGQEVILRCVPISNHLYFYWYRQILGQKVEFLVSFYNNEISEKSEIFDDQFSVERPDGSNFTLKIRSTKLEDSAMYFCASKWDRDVGELFFGEGSRLTVL.

J is TRBJ2-1 and V is TRBV9, with D maybe TRBD2 (6 bases). Germline V gives CDR1 SGDLS, CDR2 YYNGEE. The V end lost 0 bases, the J end lost 4 bases, and 11 bases lay between the germline ends. The CDR3 covers 15 residues. The CDR3 loop is CASSVAGLVYNEQFF. The DNA for the CDR3 is TGTGCCAGCAGCGTAGCGGGACTCGTTTACAATGAGCAGTTCTTC.

The chain employs TRBV10-2 and TRBJ1-2; TRBD1 agrees at 7 bases. The CDR3 totals 16 residues. V lost 2 bases and J lost 4; bases outside the gene matches: 10. Germline CDR1 and CDR2: WSHSY and SAAADI. The CDR3 sequence is CASSELRQGGLYGYTF. CDR3 sequence (DNA): TGCGCCAGCAGTGAGCTTCGACAGGGCGGACTCTATGGCTACACCTTC.

Note on this clone: At one boundary the junction diverges from the germline segment, which might be a read error. This rearrangement joins TRBV7-2 to TRBJ2-7; 7 nucleotides agree with TRBD1. Germline CDR1 is SGHTA and CDR2 is FQGNSA. The CDR3 length is 15 residues. The CDR3 DNA reads TGTGCCAGCAGCCGCACAGGGGATGGGATTTACGGGCAGTACTTC. Protein product: CASSRTGDGIYGQYF.

The chain recombines TRBV7-2 with TRBJ1-2; D not certain. V gave up 0 bases and J gave up 8 bases, with 16 bases separating them. The length of the CDR3 is 15 residues. The V gene's germline CDR1 is SGHTA and CDR2 FQGNSA. The CDR3 DNA sequence: TGTGCCAGCAGCTTAGCGCTAGCTAACCCTGAAGGCTACACCTTC. This translates into CASSLALANPEGYTF.

Details on this clone: Relative to the germline gene, one junction end is altered; a read error may explain this. The rearrangement uses TRBV6-2 or TRBV6-3 and TRBJ1-5, with 7 bases matching TRBD1. Germline V gene lookup returns CDR1 MNHEY and CDR2 SVGEGT. The CDR3 loop spans 12 amino acids. CDR3 loop: CASSYATGDGEF. Written as DNA, the CDR3 is TGTGCCAGCAGTTACGCCACAGGGGACGGGGAATTT.

This chain uses TRBV19 with TRBJ1-2, with 7 bases that match TRBD1. After removal of 1 base from V and 5 bases from J, the junction contained 7 bases not matched to a gene. The CDR3 is 15 amino acids. Looked up from germline, CDR1 is LNHDA and CDR2 is SQIVND (reference sequence). CDR3 amino acids: CASSIGAGGHYGYTF. CDR3 coding DNA: TGTGCCAGTAGTATAGGTGCAGGGGGACATTATGGCTACACCTTC.

V is TRBV6-6 and J is TRBJ2-7, with D possibly TRBD1 on 5 matching bases. V gave up 6 bases and J gave up 0 bases, with 15 bases separating them. Germline assignment: CDR1 MNHNY and CDR2 SVGAGI (reference sequence). The CDR3 covers 15 residues. CDR3 amino acids: CASRANRDSSYEQYF. DNA of the CDR3: TGTGCCAGCAGAGCTAACAGAGACAGCTCCTACGAGCAGTACTTC.

CDR3 sequence reads: CASSVGLEGNTIYF. The CDR3 DNA is TGTGCCAGCAGCGTAGGACTGGAGGGAAACACCATATATTTT. The J gene is TRBJ1-3, the V gene TRBV9, with D hard to call. This CDR3 spans 14 amino acids. The germline V gene encodes CDR1 SGDLS and CDR2 YYNGEE. V lost 0 bases and J 4 bases, leaving 8 bases between the germline ends.

This clone was observed once. This chain connects TRBV19 to TRBJ1-1; D possibly corresponds to TRBD1 (6 bases). The CDR3 extends over 15 amino acids. Trimming cost V 6 bases and J 2 bases, with 16 bases left between them. Germline-derived CDR1 and CDR2 are LNHDA and SQIVND (reference sequence). The CDR3 loop reads CASRTLTGSNTEAFF. The CDR3 DNA reads TGTGCCAGTAGGACTTTGACAGGCTCTAACACTGAAGCTTTCTTT.

The V gene is TRBV2, the J gene TRBJ2-4; TRBD2 matches 12 bases. V lost 6 bases and J lost 1; bases outside the gene matches: 16. The CDR3 length is 20 residues. Germline V gives CDR1 SNHLY, CDR2 FYNNEI. CDR3 region: CASRPAGASGRARAKNIQYF. CDR3 DNA: TGTGCCAGCAGGCCAGCAGGAGCTAGCGGGAGGGCCCGGGCCAAAAACATTCAGTACTTC.